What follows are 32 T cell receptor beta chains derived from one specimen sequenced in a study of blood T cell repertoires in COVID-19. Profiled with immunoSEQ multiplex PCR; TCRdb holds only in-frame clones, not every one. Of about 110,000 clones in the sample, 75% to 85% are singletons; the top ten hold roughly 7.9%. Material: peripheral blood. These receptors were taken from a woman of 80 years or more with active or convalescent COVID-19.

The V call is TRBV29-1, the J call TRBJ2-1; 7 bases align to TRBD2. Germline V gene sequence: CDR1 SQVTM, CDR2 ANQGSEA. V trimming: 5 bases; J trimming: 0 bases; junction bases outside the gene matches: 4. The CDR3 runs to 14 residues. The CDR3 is CSVTSASSYNEQFF. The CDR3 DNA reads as TGCAGCGTTACTAGCGCTAGCTCCTACAATGAGCAGTTCTTC.

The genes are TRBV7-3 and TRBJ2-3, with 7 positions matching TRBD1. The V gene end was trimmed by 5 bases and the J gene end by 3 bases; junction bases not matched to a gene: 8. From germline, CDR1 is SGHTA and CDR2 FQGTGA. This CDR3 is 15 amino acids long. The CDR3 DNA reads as TGTGCCAGCAGCCAGACGACAGGGAGTACAGATACGCAGTATTTT. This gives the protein CASSQTTGSTDTQYF.

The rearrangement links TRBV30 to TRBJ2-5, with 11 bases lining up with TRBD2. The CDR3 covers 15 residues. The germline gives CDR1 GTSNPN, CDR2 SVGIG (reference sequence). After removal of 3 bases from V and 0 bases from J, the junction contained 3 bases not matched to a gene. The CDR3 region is CAWSGLAGNQETQYF. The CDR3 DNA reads TGTGCCTGGAGCGGACTAGCGGGTAACCAAGAGACCCAGTACTTC.

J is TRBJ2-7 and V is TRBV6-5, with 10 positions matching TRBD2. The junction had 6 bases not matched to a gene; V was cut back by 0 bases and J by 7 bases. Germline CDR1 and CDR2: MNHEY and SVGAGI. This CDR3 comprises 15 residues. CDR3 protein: CASSYSTSGIEEQYF. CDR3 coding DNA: TGTGCCAGCAGTTACTCAACTAGCGGGATTGAAGAGCAGTACTTC.

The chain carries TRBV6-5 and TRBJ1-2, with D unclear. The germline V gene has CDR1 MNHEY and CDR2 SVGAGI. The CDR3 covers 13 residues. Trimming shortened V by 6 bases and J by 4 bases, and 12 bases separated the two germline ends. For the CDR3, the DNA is TGTGCCAGCAGAAATGATTGGGCCTATGGCTACACCTTC. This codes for CASRNDWAYGYTF.

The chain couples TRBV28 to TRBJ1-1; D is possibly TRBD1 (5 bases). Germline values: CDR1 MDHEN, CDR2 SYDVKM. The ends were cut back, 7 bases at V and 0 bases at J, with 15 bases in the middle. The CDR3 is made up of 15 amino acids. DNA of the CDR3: TGTGCCAGCATGGGGCAGGGTGCAATGAACACTGAAGCTTTCTTT. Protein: CASMGQGAMNTEAFF.

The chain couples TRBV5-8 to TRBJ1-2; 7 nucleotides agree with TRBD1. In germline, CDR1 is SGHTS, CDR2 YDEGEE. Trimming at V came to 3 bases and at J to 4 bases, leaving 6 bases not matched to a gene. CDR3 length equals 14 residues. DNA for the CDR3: TGTGCCAGCAGCTCCGGACAGGCGGGCTATGGCTACACCTTC. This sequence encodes CASSSGQAGYGYTF.

The CDR3 loop reads CASSPAGQALPSFMNTEAFF. In DNA form, the CDR3 reads TGTGCCAGCAGTCCCGCGGGACAGGCCCTGCCATCCTTCATGAACACTGAAGCTTTCTTT. The V call is TRBV28, the J call TRBJ1-1, with 8 bases matching TRBD1. CDR1 MDHEN and CDR2 SYDVKM come from the germline V gene. With V trimmed by 5 bases and J by 0 bases, 20 bases remained unmatched. CDR3 length equals 20 residues.

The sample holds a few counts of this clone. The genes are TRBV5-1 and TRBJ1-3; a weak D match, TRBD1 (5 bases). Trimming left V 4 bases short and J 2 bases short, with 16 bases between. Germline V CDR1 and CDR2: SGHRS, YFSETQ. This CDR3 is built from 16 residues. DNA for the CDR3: TGCGCCAGCAGCGATGGACAAATTAACCCTGGAAACACCATATATTTT. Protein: CASSDGQINPGNTIYF. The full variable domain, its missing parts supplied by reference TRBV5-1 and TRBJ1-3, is KAGVTQTPRYLIKTRGQQVTLSCSPISGHRSVSWYQQTPGQGLQFLFEYFSETQRNKGNFPGRFSGRQFSNSRSEMNVSTLELGDSALYLCASSDGQINPGNTIYFGEGSWLTVV.

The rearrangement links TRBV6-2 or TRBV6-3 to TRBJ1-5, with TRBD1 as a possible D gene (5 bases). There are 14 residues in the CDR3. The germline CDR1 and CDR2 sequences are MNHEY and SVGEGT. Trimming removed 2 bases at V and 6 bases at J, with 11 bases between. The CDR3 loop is CASSYAGAVQPQHF. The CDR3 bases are TGTGCCAGCAGTTACGCTGGGGCAGTTCAGCCCCAGCATTTT.

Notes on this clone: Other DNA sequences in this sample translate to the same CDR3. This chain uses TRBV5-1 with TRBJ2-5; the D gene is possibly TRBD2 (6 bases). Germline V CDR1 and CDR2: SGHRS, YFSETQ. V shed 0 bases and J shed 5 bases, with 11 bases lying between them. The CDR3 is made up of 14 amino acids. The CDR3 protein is CASSLVGGTETQYF. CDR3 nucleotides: TGCGCCAGCAGCTTGGTGGGCGGGACGGAGACCCAGTACTTC. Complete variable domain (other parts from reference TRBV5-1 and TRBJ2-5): KAGVTQTPRYLIKTRGQQVTLSCSPISGHRSVSWYQQTPGQGLQFLFEYFSETQRNKGNFPGRFSGRQFSNSRSEMNVSTLELGDSALYLCASSLVGGTETQYFGPGTRLLVL.

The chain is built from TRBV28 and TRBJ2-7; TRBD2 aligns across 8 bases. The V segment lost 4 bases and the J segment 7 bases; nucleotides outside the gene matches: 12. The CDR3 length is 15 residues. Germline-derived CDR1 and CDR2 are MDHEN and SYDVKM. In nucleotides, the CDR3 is TGTGCCAGCAGTTCCCAAAGCGGGGGCGTGGAAGAGCAGTACTTC. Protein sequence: CASSSQSGGVEEQYF.

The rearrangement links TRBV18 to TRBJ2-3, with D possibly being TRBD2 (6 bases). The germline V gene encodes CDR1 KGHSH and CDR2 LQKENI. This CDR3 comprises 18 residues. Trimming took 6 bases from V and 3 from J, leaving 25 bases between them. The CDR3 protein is CASSAPSVGGRLTDTQYF. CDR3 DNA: TGTGCCAGCTCCGCACCTAGTGTCGGGGGACGACTGACAGATACGCAGTATTTT.

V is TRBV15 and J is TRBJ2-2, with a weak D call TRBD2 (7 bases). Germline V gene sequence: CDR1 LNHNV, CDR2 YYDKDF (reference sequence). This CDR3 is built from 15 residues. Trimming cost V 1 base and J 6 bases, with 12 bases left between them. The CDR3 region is CATSRGGGFAGELFF. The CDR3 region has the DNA TGTGCCACCAGCAGAGGGGGGGGCTTCGCCGGGGAGCTGTTTTTT.

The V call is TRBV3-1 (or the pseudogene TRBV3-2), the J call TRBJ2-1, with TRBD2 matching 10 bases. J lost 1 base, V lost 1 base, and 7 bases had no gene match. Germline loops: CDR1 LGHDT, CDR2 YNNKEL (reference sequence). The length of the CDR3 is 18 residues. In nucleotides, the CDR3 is TGTGCCAGCAGCCAAGCTAGCGGGAGTAAATTGTCCTACAATGAGCAGTTCTTC. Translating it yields CASSQASGSKLSYNEQFF.

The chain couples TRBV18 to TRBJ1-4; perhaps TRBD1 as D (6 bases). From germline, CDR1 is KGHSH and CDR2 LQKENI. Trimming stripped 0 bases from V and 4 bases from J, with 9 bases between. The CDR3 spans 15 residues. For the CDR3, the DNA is TGTGCCAGCTCACCACCCGGGACAATTAATGAAAAACTGTTTTTT. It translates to CASSPPGTINEKLFF.

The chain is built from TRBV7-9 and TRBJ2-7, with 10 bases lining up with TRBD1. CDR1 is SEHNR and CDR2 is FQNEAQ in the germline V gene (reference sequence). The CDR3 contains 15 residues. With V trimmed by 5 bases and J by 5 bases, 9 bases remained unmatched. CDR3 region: CASSRRQGALDEQYF. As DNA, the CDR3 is TGTGCCAGCAGCCGAAGACAGGGGGCGCTGGACGAGCAGTACTTC.

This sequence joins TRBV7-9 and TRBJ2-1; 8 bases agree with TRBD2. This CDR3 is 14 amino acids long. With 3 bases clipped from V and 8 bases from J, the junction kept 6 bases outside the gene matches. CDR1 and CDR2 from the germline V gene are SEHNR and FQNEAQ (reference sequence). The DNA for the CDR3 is TGTGCCAGCAGCTTCGGCGGGAGGTTCGATGAGCAGTTCTTC. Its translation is CASSFGGRFDEQFF.

The CDR3 nucleotides read TGTGCCAGCAGTTTGATCTGGACTAGCGGGCCGGACGAGCAGTACTTC. It encodes CASSLIWTSGPDEQYF. The chain employs TRBV27 and TRBJ2-7; 11 bases are shared with TRBD2. V lost 3 bases to trimming and J lost 5 bases; unmatched junction nucleotides: 9. The germline V gene encodes CDR1 MNHEY and CDR2 SMNVEV (reference sequence). The CDR3 spans 16 residues.

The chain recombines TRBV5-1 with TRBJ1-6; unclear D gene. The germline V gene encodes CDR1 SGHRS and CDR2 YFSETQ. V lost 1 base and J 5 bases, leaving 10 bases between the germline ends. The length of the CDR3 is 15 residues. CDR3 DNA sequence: TGCGCCAGCAGCTTGTGGACCGGGAATAATTCACCCCTCCACTTT. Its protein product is CASSLWTGNNSPLHF. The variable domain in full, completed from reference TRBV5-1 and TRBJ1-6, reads KAGVTQTPRYLIKTRGQQVTLSCSPISGHRSVSWYQQTPGQGLQFLFEYFSETQRNKGNFPGRFSGRQFSNSRSEMNVSTLELGDSALYLCASSLWTGNNSPLHFGNGTRLTVT.

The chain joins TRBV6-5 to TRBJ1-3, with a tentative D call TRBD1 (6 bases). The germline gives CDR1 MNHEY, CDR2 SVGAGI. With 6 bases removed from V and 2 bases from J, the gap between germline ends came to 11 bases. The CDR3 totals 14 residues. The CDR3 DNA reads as TGTGCCAGCAGGAACAGGGTTACTGGAAACACCATATATTTT. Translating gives CASRNRVTGNTIYF.

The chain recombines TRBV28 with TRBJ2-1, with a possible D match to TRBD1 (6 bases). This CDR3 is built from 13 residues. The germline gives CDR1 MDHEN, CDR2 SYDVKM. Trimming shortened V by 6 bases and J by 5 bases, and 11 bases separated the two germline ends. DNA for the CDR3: TGTGCCAGCAGCCTTGGACAGAACAATGAGCAGTTCTTC. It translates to CASSLGQNNEQFF.

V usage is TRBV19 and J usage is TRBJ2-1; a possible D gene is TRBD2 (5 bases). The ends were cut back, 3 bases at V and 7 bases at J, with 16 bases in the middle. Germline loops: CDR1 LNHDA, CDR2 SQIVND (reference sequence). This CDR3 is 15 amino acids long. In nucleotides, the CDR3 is TGTGCCAGTAGTATCCGACTAACCGGGCGGAATGAGCAGTTCTTC. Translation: CASSIRLTGRNEQFF.

The CDR3: CASSQWPTRYEKLFF. The CDR3 DNA sequence: TGCGCCAGCAGCCAATGGCCGACTCGGTACGAAAAACTGTTTTTT. This chain uses TRBV4-1 with TRBJ1-4; D uncertain. The CDR3 has 15 residues. Between the trimmed V and J ends, which lost 2 bases and 8 bases, there was a span of 15 bases. Per the germline V gene, CDR1 is MGHRA and CDR2 is YSYEKL.

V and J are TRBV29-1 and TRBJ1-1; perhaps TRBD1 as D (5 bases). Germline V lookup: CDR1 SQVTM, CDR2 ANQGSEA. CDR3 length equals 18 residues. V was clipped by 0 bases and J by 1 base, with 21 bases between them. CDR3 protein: CSVEEGWLRTLGNTEAFF. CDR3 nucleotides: TGCAGCGTTGAAGAAGGATGGTTACGGACATTGGGGAACACTGAAGCTTTCTTT.

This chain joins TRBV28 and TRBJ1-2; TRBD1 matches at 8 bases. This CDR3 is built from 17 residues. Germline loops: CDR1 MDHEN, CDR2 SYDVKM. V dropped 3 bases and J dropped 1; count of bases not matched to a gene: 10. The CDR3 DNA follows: TGTGCCAGCAGTTTTTCTCCGCCGGGACAGGTTAACTATGGCTACACCTTC. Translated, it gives CASSFSPPGQVNYGYTF.

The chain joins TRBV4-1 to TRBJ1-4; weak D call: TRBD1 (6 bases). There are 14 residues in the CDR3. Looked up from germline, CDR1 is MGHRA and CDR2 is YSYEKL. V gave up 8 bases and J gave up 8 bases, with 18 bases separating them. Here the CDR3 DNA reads TGCGCCAGCCGGTCGGCAGGGGCGGTGGAAAAACTGTTTTTT. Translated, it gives CASRSAGAVEKLFF.

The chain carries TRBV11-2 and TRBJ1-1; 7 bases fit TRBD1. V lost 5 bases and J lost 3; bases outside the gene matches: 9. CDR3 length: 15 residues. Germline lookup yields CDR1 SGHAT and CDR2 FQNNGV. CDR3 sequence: CASSPNRGYYTEAFF. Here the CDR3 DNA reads TGTGCCAGCAGCCCAAACAGGGGCTATTACACTGAAGCTTTCTTT.

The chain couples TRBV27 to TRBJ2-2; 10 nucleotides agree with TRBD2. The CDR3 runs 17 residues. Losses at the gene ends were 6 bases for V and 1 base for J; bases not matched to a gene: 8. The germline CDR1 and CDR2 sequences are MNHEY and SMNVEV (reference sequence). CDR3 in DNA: TGTGCCAGCAGACAGAGACTAGCGGGCAAGAACACCGGGGAGCTGTTTTTT. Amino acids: CASRQRLAGKNTGELFF.

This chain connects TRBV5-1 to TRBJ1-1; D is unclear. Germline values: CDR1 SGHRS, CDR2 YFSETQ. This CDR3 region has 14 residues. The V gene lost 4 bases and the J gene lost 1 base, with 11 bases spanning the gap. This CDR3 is CASSLAGENTEAFF. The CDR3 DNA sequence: TGCGCCAGCAGCCTGGCCGGGGAGAACACTGAAGCTTTCTTT.

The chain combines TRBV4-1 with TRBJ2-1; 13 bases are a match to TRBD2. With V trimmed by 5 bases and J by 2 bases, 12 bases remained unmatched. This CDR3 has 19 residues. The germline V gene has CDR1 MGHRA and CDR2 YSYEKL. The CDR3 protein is CASSALGTSGKFPYNEQFF. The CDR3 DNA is TGCGCCAGCAGCGCATTAGGGACTAGCGGGAAGTTCCCCTACAATGAGCAGTTCTTC.

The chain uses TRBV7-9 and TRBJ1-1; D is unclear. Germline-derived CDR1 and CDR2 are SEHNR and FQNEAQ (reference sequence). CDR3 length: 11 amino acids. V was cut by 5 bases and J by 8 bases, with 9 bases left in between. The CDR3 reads CASSPQWEAFF. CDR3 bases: TGTGCCAGCAGCCCGCAGTGGGAAGCTTTCTTT.